The 15 T cell receptor beta chains below were found in one sample sequenced in a study of T cells in localized non-small cell lung cancer. Assay used: immunoSEQ multiplex PCR; TCRdb lists only in-frame clones, some missing. The sample records 1,700 or so clones, under 25% being singletons. This specimen was normal lung tissue next to the tumor, taken before any cancer treatment. These receptors originate from a woman between 40 and 69 years old with stage I lung adenocarcinoma.

The chain joins TRBV9 to TRBJ1-4; tentatively, D is TRBD1 (6 bases). This CDR3 comprises 14 residues. Germline loops: CDR1 SGDLS, CDR2 YYNGEE. The germline V and J ends were trimmed by 7 bases and 8 bases, with 18 bases remaining between them. The CDR3 protein is CASRRYTGYEKLFF. Written as DNA, the CDR3 is TGTGCCAGCCGAAGATATACAGGGTACGAAAAACTGTTTTTT.

Only a few counts were recorded for this clone. The chain joins TRBV4-1 to TRBJ1-3, with no clear D. CDR3 size: 12 residues. V lost 3 bases and J lost 4, with 4 bases in between. Germline V CDR1 and CDR2: MGHRA, YSYEKL. CDR3 amino acids: CASSHRGNTIYF. CDR3 DNA: TGCGCCAGCAGCCACAGGGGAAACACCATATATTTT.

The chain employs TRBV19 and TRBJ1-6; a possible D gene is TRBD1 (5 bases). The CDR3 spans 13 residues. Trimming cost V 2 bases and J 6 bases, with 5 bases left between them. CDR1 is LNHDA and CDR2 is SQIVND in the germline V gene (reference sequence). The CDR3 DNA reads as TGTGCCAGTAGTATAAGGGGTAATTCACCCCTCCACTTT. Translation gives CASSIRGNSPLHF.

This clone is classed as large. V is TRBV6-8 and J is TRBJ1-1; no definite D call. Germline V gives CDR1 MNHGY, CDR2 SAAAGT. Trimming shortened V by 5 bases and J by 4 bases, and 14 bases separated the two germline ends. This CDR3 is built from 14 residues. For the CDR3, the DNA is TGTGCCAGCAGTCCCGACCGGGTGAGCACTGAAGCTTTCTTT. As protein: CASSPDRVSTEAFF.

The chain recombines TRBV30 with TRBJ1-2; tentative D call: TRBD1 (6 bases). Germline assignment: CDR1 GTSNPN and CDR2 SVGIG (reference sequence). The CDR3 contains 14 residues. Deletions cut 1 base from V and 5 bases from J, with 14 bases between. CDR3 loop: CAWSGGGRGYGYTF. Here the CDR3 DNA reads TGTGCCTGGAGTGGAGGCGGCAGGGGATATGGCTACACCTTC.

The rearrangement links TRBV4-1 to TRBJ1-5, with unresolved D. Germline assignment: CDR1 MGHRA and CDR2 YSYEKL. Trimming removed 2 bases at V and 1 base at J, with 9 bases between. The CDR3 length is 15 residues. CDR3 loop: CASSQWVGSNQPQHF. The CDR3 nucleotides read TGCGCCAGCAGCCAATGGGTGGGAAGCAATCAGCCCCAGCATTTT.

V gene TRBV6-8 combines with J gene TRBJ1-6; the match to TRBD1 covers 9 bases. The V gene's germline CDR1 is MNHGY and CDR2 SAAAGT. The length of the CDR3 is 15 residues. V shed 3 bases and J 7 bases; nucleotides not matched to a gene: 4. CDR3 DNA: TGTGCCAGCAGTTATGGGACAGGGAAAAATTCACCCCTCCACTTT. It translates to CASSYGTGKNSPLHF.

This clone was counted between two and nine times. The chain recombines TRBV9 with TRBJ1-2; no firm D call. Germline V CDR1 and CDR2: SGDLS, YYNGEE. V dropped 5 bases and J dropped 8 bases, with 16 bases sitting between them. The CDR3 is 13 residues long. The CDR3 DNA reads TGTGCCAGCAGTGAAGTTCGCTCGCGGGGCTACACCTTC. This codes for CASSEVRSRGYTF.

This clone is medium-sized within its sample. The chain employs TRBV4-1 and TRBJ1-6, with 10 bases matching TRBD1. The CDR3 covers 16 residues. Germline V gene sequence: CDR1 MGHRA, CDR2 YSYEKL. J gave up 7 bases and V 3 bases, and 6 bases lay outside the gene matches. The CDR3 nucleotides are TGCGCCAGCAGCCAGGGACAGGGGCAAACGAATTCACCCCTCCACTTT. Its translation is CASSQGQGQTNSPLHF.

The table lists this clone with a few counts. The rearrangement joins TRBV30 to TRBJ1-6; weak D call: TRBD1 (6 bases). The CDR3 extends over 13 amino acids. V was cut by 5 bases and J by 7 bases, with 12 bases left in between. Germline V lookup: CDR1 GTSNPN, CDR2 SVGIG (reference sequence). DNA of the CDR3: TGTGCCTGGGAACAGGGTTTGAATTCACCCCTCCACTTT. Translation gives CAWEQGLNSPLHF.

This clone was detected only a few times. The V and J genes are TRBV6-8 and TRBJ2-1; 13 bases agree with TRBD2. Germline V lookup: CDR1 MNHGY, CDR2 SAAAGT. The CDR3 extends over 15 amino acids. The V segment lost 5 bases and the J segment 7 bases; nucleotides outside the gene matches: 5. The CDR3 sequence is CASSDATSGGNEQFF. In DNA form, the CDR3 reads TGTGCCAGCAGTGACGCGACTAGCGGGGGGAATGAGCAGTTCTTC.

This clone was counted a few times. The chain couples TRBV9 to TRBJ1-2, with TRBD1 matching 11 bases. V was clipped by 5 bases and J by 5 bases; unmatched bases: 5. Germline loops: CDR1 SGDLS, CDR2 YYNGEE. This CDR3 has 14 residues. CDR3 region: CASRGGQGAYGYTF. The CDR3 region has the DNA TGTGCCAGCAGGGGAGGACAGGGGGCTTATGGCTACACCTTC.

The chain has TRBV6-8 and TRBJ2-5; D perhaps matches TRBD2 (6 bases). The CDR3 is made up of 12 amino acids. V shed 8 bases and J shed 0 bases, with 7 bases lying between them. CDR1 MNHGY and CDR2 SAAAGT come from the germline V gene. The CDR3 DNA is TGTGCCAGCCGGGGGAACCAAGAGACCCAGTACTTC. Its translation is CASRGNQETQYF.

This clone was seen a few times. The chain combines TRBV11-3 with TRBJ2-1; D is perhaps TRBD1 or TRBD2 (5 bases each). CDR1 is SGHNT, CDR2 YENEEA, per germline. Trimming took off 5 bases at V and 8 bases at J, with 22 bases between the two ends. The CDR3 is 16 amino acids. The DNA for the CDR3 is TGTGCCAGCAGCCTACTTGAGGGGCCAAGGTGGGATGAGCAGTTCTTC. This codes for CASSLLEGPRWDEQFF. The variable domain in full, with the rest retrieved from reference TRBV11-3 and TRBJ2-1, is EAGVVQSPRYKIIEKKQPVAFWCNPISGHNTLYWYLQNLGQGPELLIRYENEEAVDDSQLPKDRFSAERLKGVDSTLKIQPAELGDSAVYLCASSLLEGPRWDEQFFGPGTRLTVL.

This clone was recorded a few times. The chain joins TRBV6-8 to TRBJ2-7; TRBD1 aligns across 9 bases. The V and J ends lost 3 bases and 6 bases, in that order; junction bases with no gene match: 12. The length of the CDR3 is 16 residues. CDR1 and CDR2 from the germline V gene are MNHGY and SAAAGT. The CDR3 DNA is TGTGCCAGCAGTTATTCCACACATACGGGACAGGGCGAGCAGTACTTC. This encodes CASSYSTHTGQGEQYF.